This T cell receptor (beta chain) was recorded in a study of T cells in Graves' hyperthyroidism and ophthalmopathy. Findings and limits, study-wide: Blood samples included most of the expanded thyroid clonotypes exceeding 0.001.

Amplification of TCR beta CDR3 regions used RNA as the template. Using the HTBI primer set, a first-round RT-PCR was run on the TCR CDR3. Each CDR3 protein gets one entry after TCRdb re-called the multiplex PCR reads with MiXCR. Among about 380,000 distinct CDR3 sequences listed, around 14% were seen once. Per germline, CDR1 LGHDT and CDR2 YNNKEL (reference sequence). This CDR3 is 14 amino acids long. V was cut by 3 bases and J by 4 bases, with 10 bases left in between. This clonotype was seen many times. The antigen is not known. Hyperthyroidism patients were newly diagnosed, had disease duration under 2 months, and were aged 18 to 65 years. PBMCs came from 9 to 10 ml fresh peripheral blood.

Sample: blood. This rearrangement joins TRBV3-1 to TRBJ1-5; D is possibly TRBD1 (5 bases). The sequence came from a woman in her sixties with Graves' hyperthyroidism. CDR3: CASSHLGGNQPQHF. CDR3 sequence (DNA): TGTGCCAGCAGCCACTTGGGGGGGAATCAGCCCCAGCATTTT.